This record covers a single T cell receptor (beta chain). Its matching antigen is unknown. CDR3 size: 13 residues. Germline CDR1 SGHTA, CDR2 FQGNSA. V lost 3 bases, J lost 1 base, and 6 bases lay in between. This sample is part of a study of OX40 agonist ivuxolimab in advanced cancers. Study details: Patients in the trial were receiving intravenous ivuxolimab every 2 weeks, at doses of 0.01 to 10 mg/kg. People in dose escalation had one of these cancers: hepatocellular carcinoma, melanoma, renal cell or head and neck cancer. Participants could have had prior anti-PD-1, anti-PD-L1 or anti-CTLA-4 therapy, and less than 45% had some. Overall study findings and caveats: Both blood CD4+ and CD8+ T cells showed clonal growth by week 6 at 0.1 to 3.0 mg/kg.

The table came from immunoSEQ multiplex PCR; TCRdb's copy has only in-frame clones and leaves some out. The sample carries about 100,000 clones, approximately 90% recorded once. The V call is TRBV7-2, the J call TRBJ1-1; D is unclear. The sequenced sample was CD4+ or CD8+ T cells sorted from blood, obtained in a trial of the OX40 agonist ivuxolimab. This sequence originates from an adult with an advanced solid tumor such as melanoma, head and neck, liver or kidney cancer. The CDR3 region is CASSLQRNTEAFF. The CDR3 coding sequence is TGTGCCAGCAGCTTGCAGAGGAACACTGAAGCTTTCTTT. Full variable domain (rest looked up from reference TRBV7-2 and TRBJ1-1): GAGVSQSPSNKVTEKGKDVELRCDPISGHTALYWYRQSLGQGLEFLIYFQGNSAPDKSGLPSDRFSAERTGGSVSTLTIQRTQQEDSAVYLCASSLQRNTEAFFGQGTRLTVV.